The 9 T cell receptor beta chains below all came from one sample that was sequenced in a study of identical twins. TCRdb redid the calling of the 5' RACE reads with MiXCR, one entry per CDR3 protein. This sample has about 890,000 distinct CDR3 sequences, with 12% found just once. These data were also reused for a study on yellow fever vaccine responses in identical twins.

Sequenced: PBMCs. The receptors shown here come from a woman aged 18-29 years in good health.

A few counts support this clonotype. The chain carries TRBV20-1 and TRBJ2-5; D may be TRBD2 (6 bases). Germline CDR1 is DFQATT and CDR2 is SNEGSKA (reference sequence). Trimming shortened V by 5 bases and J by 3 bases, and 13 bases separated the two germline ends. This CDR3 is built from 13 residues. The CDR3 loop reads CSARDFLKETQYF. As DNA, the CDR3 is TGCAGTGCTCGGGACTTCCTAAAAGAGACCCAGTACTTC.

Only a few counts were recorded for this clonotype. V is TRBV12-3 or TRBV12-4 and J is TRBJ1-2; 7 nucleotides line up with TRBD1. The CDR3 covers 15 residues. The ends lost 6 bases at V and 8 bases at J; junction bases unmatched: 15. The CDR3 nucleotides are TGTGCCAGCAGCCCAAGGACAGGATCATTATCGGGCTACACCTTC. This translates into CASSPRTGSLSGYTF.

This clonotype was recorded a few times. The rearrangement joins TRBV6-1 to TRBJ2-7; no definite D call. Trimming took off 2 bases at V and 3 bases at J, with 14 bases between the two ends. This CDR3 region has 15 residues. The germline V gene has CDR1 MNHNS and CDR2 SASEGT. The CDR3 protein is CASSEIRAHYYEQYF. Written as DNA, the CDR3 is TGTGCCAGCAGTGAAATCCGGGCCCATTACTACGAGCAGTACTTC.

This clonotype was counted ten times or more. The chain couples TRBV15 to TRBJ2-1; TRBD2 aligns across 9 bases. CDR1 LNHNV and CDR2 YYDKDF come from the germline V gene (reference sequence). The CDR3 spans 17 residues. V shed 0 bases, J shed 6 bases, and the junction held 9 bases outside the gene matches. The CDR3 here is CATSRDLVAGGINEQFF. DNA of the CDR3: TGTGCCACCAGCAGAGACTTAGTGGCGGGAGGGATCAATGAGCAGTTCTTC.

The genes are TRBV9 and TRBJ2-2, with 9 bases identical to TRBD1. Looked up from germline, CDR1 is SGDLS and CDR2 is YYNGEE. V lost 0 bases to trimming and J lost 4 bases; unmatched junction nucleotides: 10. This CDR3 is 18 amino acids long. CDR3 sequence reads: CASSVVPAGQGSTGELFF. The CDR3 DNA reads TGTGCCAGCAGCGTAGTCCCGGCGGGACAGGGAAGCACCGGGGAGCTGTTTTTT.

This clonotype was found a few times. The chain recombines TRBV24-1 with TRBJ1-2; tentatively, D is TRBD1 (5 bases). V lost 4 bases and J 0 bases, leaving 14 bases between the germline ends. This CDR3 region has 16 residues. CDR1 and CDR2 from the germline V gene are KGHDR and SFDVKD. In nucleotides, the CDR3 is TGTGCCACCAGTGAGGCCGGGACGCGAGCTAACTATGGCTACACCTTC. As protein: CATSEAGTRANYGYTF.

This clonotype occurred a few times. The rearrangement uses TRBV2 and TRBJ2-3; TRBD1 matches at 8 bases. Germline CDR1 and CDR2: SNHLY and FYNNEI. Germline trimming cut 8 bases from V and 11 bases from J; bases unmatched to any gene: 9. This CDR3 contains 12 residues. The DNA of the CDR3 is TGTGCCAGCTCAAGTGGACAGGGTCGGCAGTATTTT. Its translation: CASSSGQGRQYF.

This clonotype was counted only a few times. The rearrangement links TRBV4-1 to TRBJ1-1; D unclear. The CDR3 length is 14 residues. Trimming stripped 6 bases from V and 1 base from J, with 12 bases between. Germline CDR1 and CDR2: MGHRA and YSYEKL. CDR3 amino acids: CASRITITNTEAFF. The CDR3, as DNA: TGCGCCAGCAGAATAACGATCACGAACACTGAAGCTTTCTTT.

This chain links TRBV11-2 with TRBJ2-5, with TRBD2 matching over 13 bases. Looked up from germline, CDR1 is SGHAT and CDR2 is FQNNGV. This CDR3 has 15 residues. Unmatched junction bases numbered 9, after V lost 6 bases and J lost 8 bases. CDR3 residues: CASRLSGTSGITQYF. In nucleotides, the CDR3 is TGTGCCAGCAGACTTTCCGGGACTAGCGGGATTACCCAGTACTTC.